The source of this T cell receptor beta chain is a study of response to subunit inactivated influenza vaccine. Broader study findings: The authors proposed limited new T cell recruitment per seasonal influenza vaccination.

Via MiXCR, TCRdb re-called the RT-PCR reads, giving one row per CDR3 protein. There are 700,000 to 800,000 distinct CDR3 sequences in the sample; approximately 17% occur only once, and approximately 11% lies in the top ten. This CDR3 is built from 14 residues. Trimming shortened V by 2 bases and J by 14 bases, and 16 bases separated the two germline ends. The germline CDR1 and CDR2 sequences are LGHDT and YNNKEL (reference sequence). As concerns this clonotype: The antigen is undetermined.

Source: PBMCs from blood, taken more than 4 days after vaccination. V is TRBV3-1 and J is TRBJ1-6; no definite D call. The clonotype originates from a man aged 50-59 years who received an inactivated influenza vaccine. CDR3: CASSQKHGQVTLHF. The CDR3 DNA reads TGTGCCAGCAGCCAAAAACACGGGCAGGTTACCCTCCACTTT.